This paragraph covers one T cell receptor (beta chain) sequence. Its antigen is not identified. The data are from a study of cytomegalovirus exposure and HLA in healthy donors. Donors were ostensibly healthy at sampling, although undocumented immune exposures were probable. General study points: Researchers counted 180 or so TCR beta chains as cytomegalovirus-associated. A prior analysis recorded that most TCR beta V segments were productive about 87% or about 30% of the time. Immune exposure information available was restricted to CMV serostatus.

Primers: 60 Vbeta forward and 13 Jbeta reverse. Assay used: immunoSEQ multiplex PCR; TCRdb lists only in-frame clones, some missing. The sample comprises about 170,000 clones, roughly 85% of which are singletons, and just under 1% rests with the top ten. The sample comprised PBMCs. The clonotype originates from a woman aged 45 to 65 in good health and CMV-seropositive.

CDR3 loop: CASSQELGTGAWETQYF. The DNA of the CDR3 is TGTGCCAGCAGCCAAGAGCTCGGGACAGGGGCATGGGAGACCCAGTACTTC. The chain carries TRBV14 and TRBJ2-5, with 10 bases matching TRBD1. The CDR3 totals 17 residues. Germline assignment: CDR1 SGHDN and CDR2 FVKESK. V was pared by 0 bases and J by 5 bases, with 9 bases of the junction left unmatched.